This T cell receptor (beta chain) comes out of a study of response to subunit inactivated influenza vaccine. V shed 0 bases and J shed 0 bases, with 9 bases lying between them. Germline-derived CDR1 and CDR2 are SGHKS and YYEKEE (reference sequence). The CDR3 spans 15 residues. Via MiXCR, TCRdb re-called the RT-PCR reads, giving one row per CDR3 protein. The data show more than 450,000 distinct CDR3 sequences, with roughly 12% seen just once and 11% held by the top ten. These data are also associated with another study on T cells expressing NK-cell markers. That source notes: With UMIs, 5'RACE template switching was used to make TCR beta cDNA. The authors applied an anti-gamma-delta TCR antibody in several experiments, and it restricted sorting to alpha-beta TCR T cells. Over 5 donors had dominant NKG2C+ clonotypes that comprised about 1.0-8% of their CD8+ T cells. There were a few donors in whom these clonotypes also led the CD3+CD56-NKG2C+ fraction.

This TCR derives from a man aged 50-60 years who received an inactivated influenza vaccine. The chain couples TRBV5-5 to TRBJ1-1; D is ambiguous. This material consisted of PBMCs from blood, taken on the day of vaccination. CDR3 bases: TGTGCCAGCAGCTTGGACGCGTTGGTGAACACTGAAGCTTTCTTT. Amino acids: CASSLDALVNTEAFF.